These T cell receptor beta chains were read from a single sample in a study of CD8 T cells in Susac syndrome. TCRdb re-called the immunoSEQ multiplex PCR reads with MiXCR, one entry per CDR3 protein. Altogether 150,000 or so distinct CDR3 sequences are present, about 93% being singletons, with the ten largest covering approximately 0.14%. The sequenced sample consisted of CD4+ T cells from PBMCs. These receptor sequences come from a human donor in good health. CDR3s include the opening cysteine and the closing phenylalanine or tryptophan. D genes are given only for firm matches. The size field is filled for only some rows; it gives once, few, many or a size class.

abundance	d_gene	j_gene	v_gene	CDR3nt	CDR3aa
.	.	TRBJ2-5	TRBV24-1	TGTGCCACCAGTGAAGGTCGGGGATCCCAAGAGACCCAGTACTTC	CATSEGRGSQETQYF
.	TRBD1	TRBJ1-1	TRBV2	TGTGCCAGCAGCCAACAGGGGATTGGGACTGAAGCTTTCTTT	CASSQQGIGTEAFF
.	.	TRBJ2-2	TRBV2	TGTGCCAGCACACTGGGCATTCCCGGGGAGCTGTTTTTT	CASTLGIPGELFF
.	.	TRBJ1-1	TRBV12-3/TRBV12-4	TGTGCCAGCATGGACAGTTTGAACACTGAAGCTTTCTTT	CASMDSLNTEAFF
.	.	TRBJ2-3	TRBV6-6	TGTGCCAGCAGTTACGCGACTAGGGCCCAGGTTGATACGCAGTATTTT	CASSYATRAQVDTQYF
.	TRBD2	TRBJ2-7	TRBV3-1	TGTGCCAGCAGTGACCAGACTAGCGGGGGCTACGAGCAGTACTTC	CASSDQTSGGYEQYF
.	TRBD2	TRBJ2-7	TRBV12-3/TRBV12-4	TGTGCCAGCAGCGGGGGGGGATCCGCATTCTACGAGCAGTACTTC	CASSGGGSAFYEQYF
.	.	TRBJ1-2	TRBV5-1	TGCGCCAGCAGCGTGACAGACTATGGCTACACCTTC	CASSVTDYGYTF
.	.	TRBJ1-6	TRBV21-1	TGTGCCACCTCCAACCCCGGGACAGCCTATAATTCACCCCTCCACTTT	CATSNPGTAYNSPLHF
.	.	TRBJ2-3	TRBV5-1	TGCGCCAGCAGCCTAACCAGAGACACAGATACGCAGTATTTT	CASSLTRDTDTQYF
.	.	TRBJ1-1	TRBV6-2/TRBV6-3	TGTGCCAGCAGTTACGGGGTCTCTGAAGCTTTCTTT	CASSYGVSEAFF
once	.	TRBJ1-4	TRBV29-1	TGCAGCGTGAAGACGGGCAATGAAAAACTGTTTTTT	CSVKTGNEKLFF
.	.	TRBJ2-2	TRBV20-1	TGCAGTGCTACCTCGCCCGCGAACACCGGGGAGCTGTTTTTT	CSATSPANTGELFF
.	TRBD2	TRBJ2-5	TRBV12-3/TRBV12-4	TGTGCCAGCAGTCGGCGGGGGGCCTTCTTCCCGGAGACCCAGTACTTC	CASSRRGAFFPETQYF
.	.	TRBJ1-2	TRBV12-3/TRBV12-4	TGTGCCAGCAGTTTACGCAGGCTCTATGGCTACACCTTC	CASSLRRLYGYTF
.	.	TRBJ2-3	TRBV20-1	TGCAGTGCTGGTGAAACGGTCACAGATACGCAGTATTTT	CSAGETVTDTQYF
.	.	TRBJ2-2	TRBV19	TGTGCCAGTAGTATGGCCGGGTTGACCGGGGAGCTGTTTTTT	CASSMAGLTGELFF
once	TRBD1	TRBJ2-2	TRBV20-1	TGCAGTGCCCCCGAACAGGGGGCCGGGGAGCTGTTTTTT	CSAPEQGAGELFF
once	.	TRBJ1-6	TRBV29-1	TGCAGCGTGGGGACACAATATAATTCACCCCTCCACTTT	CSVGTQYNSPLHF
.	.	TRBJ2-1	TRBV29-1	TGCATTGACGTAACCTACAATGAGCAGTTCTTC	CIDVTYNEQFF
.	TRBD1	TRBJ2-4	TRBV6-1	TGTGCCAGCAGCGAAGATCCCCCCGTAGGACAGGGGGCGAGGGACATTCAGTACTTC	CASSEDPPVGQGARDIQYF
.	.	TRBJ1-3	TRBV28	TGTGCCAGCAGTTTCCAAGGGCAAGGAAACACCATATATTTT	CASSFQGQGNTIYF
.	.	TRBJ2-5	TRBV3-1	TGTGCCAGCAGCCAGACGACTGACGGGACCCAGTACTTC	CASSQTTDGTQYF
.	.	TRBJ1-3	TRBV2	TGTGCCAGCAGTGAAGGGGTTACCTCTGGAAACACCATATATTTT	CASSEGVTSGNTIYF
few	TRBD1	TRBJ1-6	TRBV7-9	TGTGCCAGCAGCTTGCAGGGGGGGACGGGGTCACCCCTCCACTTT	CASSLQGGTGSPLHF
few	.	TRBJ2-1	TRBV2	TGTGCCAGCACCCCCGGGGGCAATGAGCAGTTCTTC	CASTPGGNEQFF
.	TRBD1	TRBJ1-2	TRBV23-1	TGCGCCAGCAGTCAGCTGGGACAGTTAGCTAACTATGGCTACACCTTC	CASSQLGQLANYGYTF
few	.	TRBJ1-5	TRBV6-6	TGTGCCAGCAGTCTTGAGGGGGATCAGCCCCAGCATTTT	CASSLEGDQPQHF
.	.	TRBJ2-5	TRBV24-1	TGTGCCACCAGTGCAGGGAACCAAGAGACCCAGTACTTC	CATSAGNQETQYF
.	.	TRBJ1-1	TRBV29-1	TGCAGCGGAATAAACAGGGTTAGGACTGAAGCTTTCTTT	CSGINRVRTEAFF
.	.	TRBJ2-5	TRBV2	TGTGCCAGCAGAGGGGACGCCCGAGAGACCCAGTACTTC	CASRGDARETQYF
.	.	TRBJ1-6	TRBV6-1	TGTGCCAGCAGGGCGGAGAGCTCCTATAATTCACCCCTCCACTTT	CASRAESSYNSPLHF
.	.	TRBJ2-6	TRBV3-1	TGTGCCAGCAGCACGACGGTCTCTGGGGCCAACGTCCTGACTTTC	CASSTTVSGANVLTF
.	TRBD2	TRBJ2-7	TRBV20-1	TGCAGTGCTAGCGGGGGGGCAGATGAGCAGTACTTC	CSASGGADEQYF
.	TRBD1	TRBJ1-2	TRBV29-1	TGCAGCGGCTACAGGGGGCCAGGCTATGGCTACACCTTC	CSGYRGPGYGYTF
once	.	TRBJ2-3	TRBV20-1	TGCAGTGCTAGAGTATGGGGGGGCAGCACAGATACGCAGTATTTT	CSARVWGGSTDTQYF
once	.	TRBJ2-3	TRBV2	TGTGCCAGCAGGGCAGGAATCACAGATACGCAGTATTTT	CASRAGITDTQYF
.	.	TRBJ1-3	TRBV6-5	TGTGCCAGCAGCGGGACCAATGGAAACACCATATATTTT	CASSGTNGNTIYF
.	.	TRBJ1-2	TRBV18	TGTGCCAGCTCACCCGATTCTTCCCCAGGGTCCTATGGCTACACCTTC	CASSPDSSPGSYGYTF
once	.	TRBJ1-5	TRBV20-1	TGCAGTGCTAGAGGACGTCGGGGGCTCATTGATCAGCCCCAGCATTTT	CSARGRRGLIDQPQHF